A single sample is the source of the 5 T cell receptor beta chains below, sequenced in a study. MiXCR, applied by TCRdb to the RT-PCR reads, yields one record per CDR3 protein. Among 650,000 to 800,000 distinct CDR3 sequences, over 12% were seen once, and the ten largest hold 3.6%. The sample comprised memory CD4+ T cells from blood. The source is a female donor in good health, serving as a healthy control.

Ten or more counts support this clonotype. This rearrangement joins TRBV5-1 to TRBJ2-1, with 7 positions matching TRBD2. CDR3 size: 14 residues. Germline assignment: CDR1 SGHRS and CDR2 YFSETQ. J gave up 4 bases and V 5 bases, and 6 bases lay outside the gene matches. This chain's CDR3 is CASRAGESYNEQFF. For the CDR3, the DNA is TGCGCCAGCAGGGCGGGAGAGTCTTACAATGAGCAGTTCTTC. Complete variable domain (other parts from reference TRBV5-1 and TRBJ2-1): KAGVTQTPRYLIKTRGQQVTLSCSPISGHRSVSWYQQTPGQGLQFLFEYFSETQRNKGNFPGRFSGRQFSNSRSEMNVSTLELGDSALYLCASRAGESYNEQFFGPGTRLTVL.

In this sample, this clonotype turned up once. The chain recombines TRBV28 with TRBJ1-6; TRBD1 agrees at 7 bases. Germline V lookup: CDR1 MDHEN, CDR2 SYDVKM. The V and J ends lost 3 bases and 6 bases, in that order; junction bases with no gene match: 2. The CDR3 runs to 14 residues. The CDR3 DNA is TGTGCCAGCAGTTTGAGGGACAGTAATTCACCCCTCCACTTT. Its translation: CASSLRDSNSPLHF.

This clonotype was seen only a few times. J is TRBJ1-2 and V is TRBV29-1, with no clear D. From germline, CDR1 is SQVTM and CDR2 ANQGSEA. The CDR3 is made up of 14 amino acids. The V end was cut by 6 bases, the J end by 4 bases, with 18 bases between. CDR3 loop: CSVWEGSPAYGYTF. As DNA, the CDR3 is TGCAGCGTCTGGGAGGGCAGTCCAGCCTATGGCTACACCTTC.

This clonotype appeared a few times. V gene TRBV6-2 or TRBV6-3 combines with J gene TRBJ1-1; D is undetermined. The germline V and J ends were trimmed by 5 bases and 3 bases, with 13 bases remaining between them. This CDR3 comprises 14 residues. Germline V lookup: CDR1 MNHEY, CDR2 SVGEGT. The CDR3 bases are TGTGCCAGCAGTCCCTTAAGGGAGGACACTGAAGCTTTCTTT. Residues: CASSPLREDTEAFF.

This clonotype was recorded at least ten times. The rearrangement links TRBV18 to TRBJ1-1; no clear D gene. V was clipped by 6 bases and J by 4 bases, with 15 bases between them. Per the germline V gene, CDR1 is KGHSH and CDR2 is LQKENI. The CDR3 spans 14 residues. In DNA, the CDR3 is TGTGCCAGCTCTCCGAATGGCGGAGGCACTGAAGCTTTCTTT. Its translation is CASSPNGGGTEAFF.